This note documents a single T cell receptor beta chain sequence. Its cognate antigen is unknown. The data were taken from a study of shared clonotypes between healthy human individuals. Findings of the study overall: Owing to a small donor count, the genetic and exposure-history diversity represented was limited. Memory subsets generally showed lower estimated richness than naive subsets. Relative to their counterparts shared across all four donors, non-shared clonotypes exhibited diminished generation probabilities.

Method: immunoSEQ multiplex PCR; TCRdb's copy keeps in-frame clones and lacks some. The table shows some 2 million clones, with around 96% occurring only once. Only CD45RO-negative cells positively selected for CCR7 counted as naive CD8 cells, so terminally differentiated effector memory CD45RA+ cells were excluded. Trimming removed 4 bases from V and 4 bases from J; junction bases left unmatched: 10. CDR1 is MNHEY, CDR2 SMNVEV, per germline (reference sequence). This CDR3 contains 17 residues. This receptor was taken from a man aged 18-30 years in good health. This chain uses TRBV27 with TRBJ2-7, with 13 bases lining up with TRBD2. The sequenced sample consisted of naive CD8+ T cells sorted from blood. The CDR3 DNA reads as TGTGCCAGCAGTTCGCCACTACTAGCGGGAGGGCCGTACGAGCAGTACTTC. Protein product: CASSSPLLAGGPYEQYF.